This T cell receptor (beta chain) appears in the sequencing data of a study of blood T cell repertoires in COVID-19 (dated by TCRdb to 2018 to 2020). Regarding the research as a whole: The collaborator samples originated in the United States, Italy and Spain and spanned the acute and convalescent phases of COVID-19. HLA class I and class II types, where available, came from metadata supplied by the sample provider rather than from assay-based typing. The prospective study material was composed of cDNA or gDNA derived from T cells, B-cell-depleted T cells, or PBMCs. Samples came from the ongoing ImmuneRACE study (first 160 participants) plus 1,254 subjects from 6 global collaborators. Sample metadata almost always included a de-identified subject ID, COVID-19 status, age in years and sex. The dataset comprised deeply sampled blood TCRbeta repertoires from subjects exposed to, actively infected with, or recovered from COVID-19. A freely available public database, intended as a resource for researchers studying the immune response to SARS-CoV-2, is where the repertoires were released. Study-wide conclusions, independent of this receptor: Clinical and demographic metadata were provided uncurated, with the amount varying by source and participant.

Collaborating institutions collected whole blood in K2EDTA tubes following their own protocols. For TCRbeta analysis, collaborator samples were shipped as frozen whole blood, as isolated PBMCs, or as DNA extracted from either sample type. TCRbeta CDR3 regions were amplified from genomic DNA using the immunoSEQ Assay, a bias-controlled multiplex PCR. As for the authors' bioinformatics: The number of nucleated cells in each sample was estimated by amplification of reference gene primers within the assay. Sequence reads were collapsed and filtered to measure the absolute abundance of every unique TCRbeta CDR3 rearrangement. Productive Simpson clonality was computed per sample as the square root of Simpson's diversity index over productive rearrangements. The source is immuneACCESS, and TCRdb retained only in-frame sequences with V and J called. Part of the clones is not carried over; for the studies checked, unresolved V genes explain less than half of this, and the remainder is unexplained. Clone size and V and J calls were adopted from that table, with D and trimming inferred from the DNA. The sample table shows more than 50,000 clones, and 60% to 85% are seen once. Roughly half of the sample is in the top ten clones.

Notes on this clone: What antigen it recognizes has not been identified. No much larger clonotype is one base removed from it; base qualities were not supplied.

Material: peripheral blood. This clonotype was obtained from an elderly woman with acute or convalescent COVID-19.

Here is the DNA: TGTGCCAGCAGCTTCATCGGGACAGGGAGGTACGAGCAGTACTTC. The encoded protein is CASSFIGTGRYEQYF. The sequence joins TRBV28 to TRBJ2-7, with 9 junctional bases fitting TRBD1. CDR1 and CDR2 were assigned from the germline V gene as MDHEN and SYDVKM. From cysteine to phenylalanine, the CDR3 is 15 amino acids long. This entry keeps only the CDR3 DNA: 45 bases, framed from base 1. The junction shows trimming of 6 bases on V and 4 bases on J, and the gene matches do not reach 10 bases of it.